These 17 T cell receptor beta chains were sequenced from one sample in a study of CD8 T cells in ankylosing spondylitis. TCRdb recomputed calls from the 5' RACE reads with MiXCR, one row per CDR3 protein. The data show 200,000 to 300,000 distinct CDR3 sequences, roughly a tenth seen once. Sample: blood, either unsorted or a sorted T cell fraction (not recorded which). Receptor source: a male donor with ankylosing spondylitis or in good health (not recorded which).

This chain links TRBV7-2 with TRBJ1-1; D call uncertain. The germline V gene has CDR1 SGHTA and CDR2 FQGNSA. The length of the CDR3 is 13 residues. With 1 base removed from V and 8 bases from J, the gap between germline ends came to 11 bases. The CDR3 DNA sequence: TGTGCCAGCAGCTTAGTGCTGGGATCGGAAGCTTTCTTT. This encodes CASSLVLGSEAFF.

The chain uses TRBV7-2 and TRBJ1-2; D is unclear. Germline CDR1 and CDR2: SGHTA and FQGNSA. The CDR3 spans 14 residues. V was clipped by 0 bases and J by 3 bases, with 8 bases between them. In DNA form, the CDR3 reads TGTGCCAGCAGCTTAGCGCGGTCCGACTATGGCTACACCTTC. This encodes CASSLARSDYGYTF. Variable domain in full (rest from reference TRBV7-2 and TRBJ1-2): GAGVSQSPSNKVTEKGKDVELRCDPISGHTALYWYRQSLGQGLEFLIYFQGNSAPDKSGLPSDRFSAERTGGSVSTLTIQRTQQEDSAVYLCASSLARSDYGYTFGSGTRLTVV.

This clonotype was counted many times. This rearrangement joins TRBV7-2 to TRBJ1-1, with D possibly matching TRBD1 (6 bases). This CDR3 contains 15 residues. Germline V gene lookup returns CDR1 SGHTA and CDR2 FQGNSA. Trimming removed 0 bases from V and 6 bases from J, with 14 bases in between. The CDR3 DNA reads TGTGCCAGCAGCTTAGCGTCAGGGGTAAGGGCTGAAGCTTTCTTT. As protein: CASSLASGVRAEAFF.

This clonotype was recorded many times. The genes are TRBV10-3 and TRBJ2-5; D ambiguous. This CDR3 is 13 amino acids long. CDR1 ENHRY and CDR2 SYGVKD come from the germline V gene. The ends were cut back, 0 bases at V and 5 bases at J, with 7 bases in the middle. The CDR3 DNA reads as TGTGCCATCAGTGAGTCAACTGGGGAGACCCAGTACTTC. It codes for CAISESTGETQYF.

In its sample, this clonotype was seen many times. CDR3 sequence (DNA): TGCGCCAGCAGCGCCGACGGAGGTCATGAGCAGTTCTTC. Translation: CASSADGGHEQFF. V is TRBV5-1 and J is TRBJ2-1, with a tentative D call TRBD2 (5 bases). The CDR3 has 13 amino acids. Germline V gene lookup returns CDR1 SGHRS and CDR2 YFSETQ. Trimming pared 4 bases from V and 8 bases from J, leaving 13 bases between. The variable domain in full, with the rest retrieved from reference TRBV5-1 and TRBJ2-1, is KAGVTQTPRYLIKTRGQQVTLSCSPISGHRSVSWYQQTPGQGLQFLFEYFSETQRNKGNFPGRFSGRQFSNSRSEMNVSTLELGDSALYLCASSADGGHEQFFGPGTRLTVL.

This clonotype has ten or more counts. The rearrangement links TRBV20-1 to TRBJ2-7, with a tentative D call TRBD2 (7 bases). The CDR3 is 14 residues long. CDR1 and CDR2 (germline): DFQATT, SNEGSKA (reference sequence). V gave up 5 bases and J gave up 4 bases, with 18 bases separating them. The DNA for the CDR3 is TGCAGTGCTCTTTCTGACGGGGGGCGGTACGAGCAGTACTTC. As protein: CSALSDGGRYEQYF.

This chain joins TRBV6-1 and TRBJ2-1; 8 nucleotides agree with TRBD1. CDR3 length equals 18 residues. Germline CDR1 and CDR2: MNHNS and SASEGT. Losses at the gene ends were 2 bases for V and 0 bases for J; bases not matched to a gene: 9. The CDR3 DNA is TGTGCCAGCAGTGAATTCGGACAGGGCGTAATCTCCTACAATGAGCAGTTCTTC. Amino acids: CASSEFGQGVISYNEQFF.

This clonotype was observed at least ten times. The rearrangement uses TRBV2 and TRBJ1-5; weak D call: TRBD1 (5 bases). V lost 10 bases, J lost 3 bases, and 16 bases lay in between. Germline lookup yields CDR1 SNHLY and CDR2 FYNNEI. There are 14 residues in the CDR3. CDR3 nucleotide sequence: TGTGCCACCCAGACAGAGCTAACCAATCAGCCCCAGCATTTT. Protein sequence: CATQTELTNQPQHF.

The chain couples TRBV7-2 to TRBJ2-3; 8 bases map to TRBD2. CDR1 and CDR2 from the germline V gene are SGHTA and FQGNSA. V lost 5 bases, J lost 7 bases, and 11 bases stayed unmatched. This CDR3 is built from 15 residues. CDR3 bases: TGTGCCAGCAGCCCCGTCGGACTAGCAGGAAATACGCAGTATTTT. Protein sequence: CASSPVGLAGNTQYF.

The CDR3: CASSPGQTGVEKLFF. CDR3 coding DNA: TGTGCCAGCAGTCCCGGACAGACCGGGGTCGAAAAACTGTTTTTT. The rearrangement joins TRBV7-9 to TRBJ1-4; D is perhaps TRBD1 (6 bases). The CDR3 contains 15 residues. V was pared by 6 bases and J by 8 bases, with 19 bases between. Germline V CDR1 and CDR2: SEHNR, FQNEAQ (reference sequence).

The V call is TRBV20-1, the J call TRBJ2-3, with D perhaps matching TRBD2 (5 bases). Looked up from germline, CDR1 is DFQATT and CDR2 is SNEGSKA (reference sequence). Trimming left V 1 base short and J 5 bases short, with 7 bases between. The CDR3 has 12 residues. The CDR3 sequence: CSARVSGDTQYF. The CDR3, as DNA: TGCAGTGCTAGAGTAAGCGGAGATACGCAGTATTTT.

In its sample, this clonotype was seen many times. The V call is TRBV5-1, the J call TRBJ2-1, with 7 bases that match TRBD2. The CDR3 is 12 residues long. Germline V CDR1 and CDR2: SGHRS, YFSETQ. V shed 3 bases, J shed 10 bases, and the junction held 4 bases outside the gene matches. The CDR3 here is CASSSTSFEQFF. The CDR3 DNA reads TGCGCCAGCAGCTCGACTAGCTTCGAGCAGTTCTTC.

This clonotype was counted many times. The chain carries TRBV5-1 and TRBJ2-2; perhaps TRBD1 as D (6 bases). V lost 0 bases, J lost 1 base, and 7 bases lay in between. CDR1 is SGHRS, CDR2 YFSETQ, per germline. This CDR3 is 15 amino acids long. The CDR3 loop reads CASSLGQVNTGELFF. The CDR3 DNA follows: TGCGCCAGCAGCTTGGGACAGGTGAACACCGGGGAGCTGTTTTTT.

V gene TRBV7-2 combines with J gene TRBJ2-3, with D unclear. Germline CDR1 and CDR2: SGHTA and FQGNSA. The V end was cut by 5 bases, the J end by 0 bases, with 9 bases between. This CDR3 comprises 14 residues. The CDR3 bases are TGTGCCAGCAGCCGTGGGTTGAGCACAGATACGCAGTATTTT. Translation gives CASSRGLSTDTQYF.

This clonotype was counted many times. V is TRBV7-8 and J is TRBJ1-2; TRBD1 agrees at 9 bases. Germline V gene lookup returns CDR1 SGHVS and CDR2 FQNEAQ. V was pared by 6 bases and J by 3 bases, with 5 bases of the junction left unmatched. This CDR3 region has 14 residues. CDR3 protein: CASRTGGADYGYTF. Here the CDR3 DNA reads TGTGCCAGCAGAACAGGGGGCGCCGACTATGGCTACACCTTC. Drawing the rest from reference TRBV7-8 and TRBJ1-2, the complete variable domain is GAGVSQSPRYKVAKRGQDVALRCDPISGHVSLFWYQQALGQGPEFLTYFQNEAQLDKSGLPSDRFFAERPEGSVSTLKIQRTQQEDSAVYLCASRTGGADYGYTFGSGTRLTVV.

Only a few counts were recorded for this clonotype. This chain uses TRBV29-1 with TRBJ1-4, with 7 bases aligning to TRBD1. The CDR3 sequence is 11 residues long. Germline CDR1 reads SQVTM; CDR2 reads ANQGSEA. V was clipped by 7 bases and J by 8 bases; unmatched bases: 4. The CDR3 nucleotides read TGCAGCGGGGGACAGAACGAAAAACTGTTTTTT. Its protein is CSGGQNEKLFF. Using reference TRBV29-1 and TRBJ1-4 for the parts outside the CDR3, the full variable domain is SAVISQKPSRDICQRGTSLTIQCQVDSQVTMMFWYRQQPGQSLTLIATANQGSEATYESGFVIDKFPISRPNLTFSTLTVSNMSPEDSSIYLCSGGQNEKLFFGSGTQLSVL.

This clonotype has more than one count but fewer than ten. The J gene is TRBJ2-1, the V gene TRBV5-1; 9 positions agree with TRBD2. CDR3 length: 17 residues. Trimming took 0 bases from V and 0 from J; bases not matched to a gene: 4. CDR1 SGHRS and CDR2 YFSETQ come from the germline V gene. The CDR3 protein is CASSLAPSGASYNEQFF. In DNA form, the CDR3 reads TGCGCCAGCAGCTTGGCCCCTAGCGGGGCCTCCTACAATGAGCAGTTCTTC.